The clone carrying this T cell receptor beta chain was seen repeatedly, ten times or more. Its antigen remains unidentified. These data belong to a study of T cells in Graves' hyperthyroidism and ophthalmopathy. Study observations and caveats: Through a model of 13 V-J features, ophthalmopathy was separated from stable hyperthyroidism.

Hyperthyroidism of Graves' type that showed no ophthalmopathy progression within 18 months was stable. Hyperthyroidism had been newly diagnosed in patients aged 18 to 65, and its duration was under 2 months. It was roughly 10 ml of fresh peripheral blood that supplied the PBMCs. RNA transcripts gave rise to amplified TCR beta CDR3 regions. HTBI primers drove first-round RT-PCR of the TCR CDR3. Via MiXCR, TCRdb re-called the multiplex PCR reads, giving one row per CDR3 protein. Of some 560,000 distinct CDR3 sequences in the sample, more than 15% were seen once. Sequencing input: blood. This TCR derives from a woman in her twenties or thirties with Graves' hyperthyroidism.

Written as DNA, the CDR3 is TGTGCCACCGTCGGAGCTAGCACAGATACGCAGTATTTT. Translated, it gives CATVGASTDTQYF. The chain is built from TRBV24-1 and TRBJ2-3; D call uncertain. The germline V and J ends were trimmed by 9 bases and 0 bases, with 9 bases remaining between them. CDR1 is KGHDR and CDR2 is SFDVKD in the germline V gene. The CDR3 loop spans 13 amino acids.